These T cell receptor beta chains were read from a single sample in a study of early T cells in non-severe SARS-CoV-2 infection. TCRdb reprocessed the 5' RACE reads with MiXCR, giving one entry per CDR3 protein. The sample lists under 20,000 distinct CDR3 sequences, less than 5% seen once, with roughly 7% in the top ten. The sequencing input was whole blood. Receptors originate from an adult who was a healthcare worker with PCR-confirmed SARS-CoV-2 infection or an uninfected control (not recorded which). The CDR3 runs from the conserved cysteine through the conserved F or W. The order of the fields is D gene, clone size, J gene, V gene, CDR3 protein, CDR3 DNA. The D gene is left open where the match is weak. Part of the rows lack a size; the others show once, few, many or a class for expanded clones.

d_gene: NA; abundance: many; j_gene: TRBJ1-5; v_gene: TRBV12-3/TRBV12-4; CDR3aa: CASSGSRGPNQPQHF; CDR3nt: TGTGCCAGCAGCGGATCCCGGGGGCCAAATCAGCCCCAGCATTTT
d_gene: TRBD2; abundance: many; j_gene: TRBJ2-7; v_gene: TRBV10-3; CDR3aa: CAISLSGGDYEQYF; CDR3nt: TGTGCCATCAGCCTTAGCGGGGGAGATTACGAGCAGTACTTC
d_gene: TRBD1; abundance: many; j_gene: TRBJ1-5; v_gene: TRBV18; CDR3aa: CASSDGTASVDQPQHF; CDR3nt: TGTGCCAGCTCAGATGGGACAGCCTCCGTTGATCAGCCCCAGCATTTT
d_gene: NA; abundance: many; j_gene: TRBJ1-2; v_gene: TRBV7-9; CDR3aa: CASSDTGRSDGYTF; CDR3nt: TGTGCCAGCAGCGATACAGGGAGGTCCGATGGCTACACCTTC
d_gene: NA; abundance: many; j_gene: TRBJ2-7; v_gene: TRBV5-5; CDR3aa: CASRWRGYDLYEQYF; CDR3nt: TGTGCCAGCAGGTGGAGAGGGTACGACCTCTACGAGCAGTACTTC
d_gene: NA; abundance: many; j_gene: TRBJ2-7; v_gene: TRBV4-3; CDR3aa: CASSQDWQGGSYEQYF; CDR3nt: TGCGCCAGCAGCCAAGATTGGCAGGGGGGCTCCTACGAGCAGTACTTC
d_gene: NA; abundance: many; j_gene: TRBJ2-7; v_gene: TRBV5-5; CDR3aa: CASSRIERVTYEQYF; CDR3nt: TGTGCCAGCAGCCGGATCGAAAGGGTTACGTACGAGCAGTACTTC
d_gene: NA; abundance: many; j_gene: TRBJ2-7; v_gene: TRBV7-2; CDR3aa: CASSLDVTPRRRQYF; CDR3nt: TGTGCCAGCAGCTTAGATGTAACACCCCGTCGCCGGCAGTACTTC
d_gene: NA; abundance: many; j_gene: TRBJ1-5; v_gene: TRBV21-1; CDR3aa: CASSWFGFRLNQPQHF; CDR3nt: TGTGCCAGCAGCTGGTTCGGGTTCCGCCTCAATCAGCCCCAGCATTTT
d_gene: TRBD1; abundance: many; j_gene: TRBJ1-2; v_gene: TRBV5-1; CDR3aa: CASSLSVGQGYGYTF; CDR3nt: TGCGCCAGCAGCTTGAGTGTGGGACAGGGCTATGGCTACACCTTC
d_gene: TRBD2; abundance: many; j_gene: TRBJ2-5; v_gene: TRBV5-1; CDR3aa: CASSRMLLAGQYQETQYF; CDR3nt: TGCGCCAGCAGCCGGATGCTGCTAGCGGGGCAGTACCAAGAGACCCAGTACTTC
d_gene: TRBD2; abundance: NA; j_gene: TRBJ2-4; v_gene: TRBV3-1; CDR3aa: CASSQTSTLAKNIQYF; CDR3nt: TGTGCCAGCAGTCAGACTAGCACGTTAGCCAAAAACATTCAGTACTTC
d_gene: NA; abundance: many; j_gene: TRBJ2-3; v_gene: TRBV18; CDR3aa: CASSPPMTDTQYF; CDR3nt: TGTGCCAGCTCACCTCCGATGACAGATACGCAGTATTTT
d_gene: TRBD2; abundance: NA; j_gene: TRBJ2-5; v_gene: TRBV5-6; CDR3aa: CASSRTLAGETQYF; CDR3nt: TGTGCCAGCAGCAGGACCCTAGCGGGGGAGACCCAGTACTTC
d_gene: NA; abundance: many; j_gene: TRBJ2-2; v_gene: TRBV18; CDR3aa: CASSQTSTGELFF; CDR3nt: TGTGCCAGCTCCCAAACTAGCACCGGGGAGCTGTTTTTT
d_gene: NA; abundance: many; j_gene: TRBJ2-3; v_gene: TRBV20-1; CDR3aa: CSARLTVERTFF; CDR3nt: TGCAGTGCTAGACTTACAGTAGAAAGGACATTTTTT
d_gene: NA; abundance: many; j_gene: TRBJ1-1; v_gene: TRBV13; CDR3aa: CASSLESRATEAFF; CDR3nt: TGTGCCAGCAGCTTAGAATCCAGGGCCACTGAAGCTTTCTTT
d_gene: TRBD1; abundance: NA; j_gene: TRBJ1-2; v_gene: TRBV29-1; CDR3aa: CSAGQGADGYTF; CDR3nt: TGCAGCGCGGGACAGGGGGCGGATGGCTACACCTTC